This paragraph covers one T cell receptor beta chain sequence. Antigen unknown. The data are from a study of T cell repertoires in cytomegalovirus infection. Study background: Public TCR beta signatures provided an indication of both CMV infection and a matching HLA type.

General study points: Identification of carriers of CMV plus the relevant HLA was performed using cumulative public TCR beta family frequency. Clonotype analysis showed dominance of the ex vivo response by HLA-C-restricted CMV-specific TCR beta clonotypes.

Each CDR3 protein is one row after TCRdb ran MiXCR on the reads. The sample carries approximately 700,000 distinct CDR3 sequences, roughly a third recorded once. V lost 3 bases and J 11 bases, leaving 8 bases between the germline ends. In germline, CDR1 is MDHEN, CDR2 SYDVKM. The CDR3 loop spans 11 amino acids. The chain couples TRBV28 to TRBJ1-5; no clear D gene. The sample taken for sequencing was PBMCs. The receptor was derived from a human donor in good health (CMV status not recorded). Some clones in this sample may be carry-over from other donors' samples. DNA of the CDR3: TGTGCCAGCAGTTTTATTTCATCCCAGCATTTT. It specifies CASSFISSQHF.